Listed below are T cell receptor beta chains from one sample, sequenced in a study of spatial heterogeneity in lung cancer. In TCRdb, the 5' RACE reads were re-called with MiXCR into one record per CDR3 protein. Of approximately 70,000 distinct CDR3 sequences in the sample, approximately 8.9% were seen once. Here the sequenced sample was PBMCs, taken at follow-up. The source of these receptors is a female donor with early-stage non-small cell lung cancer. Each CDR3 is given with its conserved first and last residue. The D gene is left open where the match is weak. Clone size appears in some rows only: once, few, many, or a class for an expanded clone.

cdr3_aa cdr3_nt clone_size v_call d_call j_call
CSVERVAGPSGGEQFF TGCAGCGTTGAAAGGGTAGCGGGGCCCTCCGGCGGTGAGCAGTTCTTC many TRBV29-1 TRBD2 TRBJ2-1
CASSDHRGAGTEYF TGTGCCAGCAGCGACCACAGGGGGGCCGGGACAGAGTATTTT . TRBV11-1 TRBD1 TRBJ2-3
CASSPGVGTGELFF TGTGCCAGCAGTCCTGGGGTTGGAACCGGGGAGCTGTTTTTT . TRBV2 . TRBJ2-2
CASSSSGGETQYF TGTGCCAGCAGTTCTAGCGGGGGGGAGACCCAGTACTTC . TRBV12-3/TRBV12-4 TRBD2 TRBJ2-5
CATSGSDGADTQYF TGTGCCACTAGCGGGAGTGATGGAGCAGATACGCAGTATTTT many TRBV10-3 TRBD2 TRBJ2-3
CASSSQGRSYNEQFF TGTGCCAGCAGTTCTCAGGGTCGCTCCTACAATGAGCAGTTCTTC many TRBV28 . TRBJ2-1
CASSLDRDTSNEQFF TGTGCCAGCAGCTTAGACCGGGACACCAGCAATGAGCAGTTCTTC many TRBV7-8 . TRBJ2-1
CASSDSIGWGELFF TGTGCCAGCAGTGACTCGATTGGATGGGGGGAGCTGTTTTTT few TRBV6-4 . TRBJ2-2
CASSTGGPYEQYF TGCGCCAGCAGTACAGGGGGCCCCTACGAGCAGTACTTC few TRBV5-1 TRBD1 TRBJ2-7
CSARDRHRGTGELFF TGCAGTGCTAGAGATAGGCACAGGGGAACCGGGGAGCTGTTTTTT many TRBV20-1 TRBD1 TRBJ2-2
CASSFLAGGINQQFF TGCGCCAGCAGCTTCCTAGCGGGAGGGATCAATCAGCAGTTCTTC . TRBV5-1 TRBD2 TRBJ2-1
CASSQRLAGNTGELFF TGCGCCAGCAGCCAAAGACTAGCGGGAAATACCGGGGAGCTGTTTTTT many TRBV4-1 TRBD2 TRBJ2-2
CASSLIPGPEETQYF TGCGCCAGCAGCTTGATCCCGGGCCCCGAAGAGACCCAGTACTTC few TRBV5-1 . TRBJ2-5
CASVDLAGATYEQYF TGTGCCAGCGTGGACTTAGCGGGAGCCACCTACGAGCAGTACTTC many TRBV28 TRBD2 TRBJ2-7
CASSFYRANTEAFF TGTGCCAGCAGTTTCTACAGGGCCAACACTGAAGCTTTCTTT many TRBV28 . TRBJ1-1
CASSVAEEGYTF TGTGCCAGCAGCGTAGCTGAAGAGGGCTACACCTTC few TRBV9 . TRBJ1-2
CASSLLREGGEQFF TGTGCCAGCAGTCTTCTGCGGGAGGGCGGTGAGCAGTTCTTC many TRBV25-1 TRBD2 TRBJ2-1
CSASRLAGVVYNEQFF TGCAGTGCTAGTCGACTAGCGGGAGTTGTCTACAATGAGCAGTTCTTC . TRBV20-1 TRBD2 TRBJ2-1
CASSRVNTGELFF TGCGCCAGCAGCAGGGTTAACACCGGGGAGCTGTTTTTT many TRBV4-1 . TRBJ2-2
CASNRRQGVEAFF TGTGCCAGCAACCGCCGGCAGGGCGTCGAAGCTTTCTTT many TRBV27 . TRBJ1-1
CASSEWSGAASYNEQFF TGTGCCAGCAGTGAATGGTCGGGAGCGGCCTCCTACAATGAGCAGTTCTTC many TRBV25-1 . TRBJ2-1
CASTPGVAYEQYF TGTGCCAGCACCCCGGGCGTGGCCTACGAGCAGTACTTC many TRBV28 . TRBJ2-7
CSVEDTGQGLGGYTF TGCAGCGTTGAAGATACCGGACAGGGGTTAGGAGGCTACACCTTC few TRBV29-1 TRBD1 TRBJ1-2
CASSLNAGMNTEAFF TGTGCCAGCAGCTTAAATGCAGGGATGAACACTGAAGCTTTCTTT many TRBV11-2 . TRBJ1-1
CASREAGGANVLTF TGTGCCAGCAGAGAGGCGGGCGGGGCCAACGTCCTGACTTTC many TRBV2 . TRBJ2-6
CAWSSGVGTEAFF TGTGCCTGGAGTTCAGGCGTGGGAACTGAAGCTTTCTTT few TRBV30 . TRBJ1-1
CATSSQAGQSYSYNEQFF TGTGCCACCAGCAGCCAAGCCGGGCAGTCGTACTCCTACAATGAGCAGTTCTTC . TRBV15 . TRBJ2-1
CASSFGGSNEKLFF TGTGCCAGCAGTTTCGGGGGCTCTAATGAAAAACTGTTTTTT many TRBV12-3/TRBV12-4 . TRBJ1-4
CASSTQGPYGYTF TGTGCCAGCAGTACCCAGGGTCCTTATGGCTACACCTTC few TRBV6-6 . TRBJ1-2
CASSEGQIKQFF TGTGCCAGCAGCGAGGGACAGATTAAGCAGTTCTTC few TRBV11-1 TRBD1 TRBJ2-1
CASSFRYNEAFF TGTGCCAGCAGTTTCAGATACAACGAAGCTTTCTTT many TRBV28 . TRBJ1-1
CASSPPVATDTQYF TGTGCCAGCAGCCCTCCGGTCGCCACAGATACGCAGTATTTT many TRBV7-9 . TRBJ2-3
CSALTSGARTYEQYF TGCAGTGCTCTAACTAGCGGAGCCCGAACCTACGAGCAGTACTTC . TRBV20-1 TRBD2 TRBJ2-7
CASRGSGMGAFF TGCGCCAGCAGGGGCTCCGGTATGGGAGCTTTCTTT many TRBV5-1 . TRBJ1-1
CASSLDFPRRGNQPQHF TGTGCCAGCAGCTTAGATTTCCCCCGTCGGGGCAATCAGCCCCAGCATTTT many TRBV7-9 . TRBJ1-5
CAWSVPYNEQFF TGTGCCTGGAGTGTACCGTACAATGAGCAGTTCTTC . TRBV30 . TRBJ2-1
CASSEDSGMLQETQYF TGTGCCAGCAGTGAAGACTCGGGTATGCTCCAAGAGACCCAGTACTTC few TRBV2 . TRBJ2-5
CASSLEPGIYGYTF TGCGCCAGCAGCTTGGAGCCAGGGATCTATGGCTACACCTTC . TRBV5-1 . TRBJ1-2
CASSRGGSSYEQYF TGTGCCAGCAGCAGGGGCGGGAGCTCCTACGAGCAGTACTTC many TRBV11-2 TRBD2 TRBJ2-7
CASSFGLAGGVEDEQFF TGTGCCAGCAGCTTCGGACTAGCGGGAGGAGTGGAGGATGAGCAGTTCTTC many TRBV7-9 TRBD2 TRBJ2-1
CASSFPGVEGTQYF TGCGCCAGCAGCTTTCCCGGTGTTGAGGGTACGCAGTATTTT few TRBV5-1 . TRBJ2-3
CASSWDSNQPQHF TGTGCCAGCAGTTGGGACAGCAATCAGCCCCAGCATTTT . TRBV6-5 . TRBJ1-5
CAWSRGAETQYF TGTGCCTGGAGTAGGGGGGCGGAGACCCAGTACTTC many TRBV30 . TRBJ2-5
CATSADREGSTDTQYF TGTGCCACCAGTGCCGACAGGGAGGGAAGCACAGATACGCAGTATTTT . TRBV24-1 . TRBJ2-3
CSARDRTSGVYEQYF TGCAGTGCTAGAGATCGGACTAGCGGGGTCTACGAGCAGTACTTC . TRBV20-1 TRBD2 TRBJ2-7
CASSFPGLAGREQFF TGTGCCAGCAGTTTCCCGGGACTAGCGGGTCGGGAGCAGTTCTTC many TRBV11-3 TRBD2 TRBJ2-1
CASSPLGTGIYGYTF TGTGCCAGCAGTCCACTGGGCACCGGGATATATGGCTACACCTTC . TRBV28 . TRBJ1-2
CASSSPAQGTEAFF TGTGCCAGCAGTTCCCCGGCACAGGGGACTGAAGCTTTCTTT . TRBV27 TRBD1 TRBJ1-1
CASSLGAGGDEQYF TGTGCCAGCAGCTTAGGTGCAGGGGGCGACGAGCAGTACTTC many TRBV7-9 TRBD1 TRBJ2-7
CASSAHLQGEQYF TGTGCCAGCAGTGCCCATTTACAGGGCGAGCAGTACTTC many TRBV6-2/TRBV6-3 . TRBJ2-7
CASSLYSHLEQYF TGTGCCAGCAGTTTATACAGCCACTTAGAGCAGTACTTC many TRBV27 . TRBJ2-7
CASSQEGMGLAVNEQFF TGTGCCAGCAGCCAAGAAGGCATGGGACTAGCCGTCAATGAGCAGTTCTTC many TRBV3-1 TRBD2 TRBJ2-1